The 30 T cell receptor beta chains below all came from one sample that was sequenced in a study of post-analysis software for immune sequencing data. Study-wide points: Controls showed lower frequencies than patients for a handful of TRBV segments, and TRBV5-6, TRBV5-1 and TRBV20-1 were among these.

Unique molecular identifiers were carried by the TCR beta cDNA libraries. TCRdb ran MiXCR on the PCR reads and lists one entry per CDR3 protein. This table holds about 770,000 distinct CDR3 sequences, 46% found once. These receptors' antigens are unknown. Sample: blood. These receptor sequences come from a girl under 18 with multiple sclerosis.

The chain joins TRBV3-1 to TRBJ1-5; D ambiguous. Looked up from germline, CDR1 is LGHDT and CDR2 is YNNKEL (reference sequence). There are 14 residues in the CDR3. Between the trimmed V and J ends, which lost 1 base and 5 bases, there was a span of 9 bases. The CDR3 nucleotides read TGTGCCAGCAGCCAAGGGACGGGTCATCAGCCCCAGCATTTT. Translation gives CASSQGTGHQPQHF.

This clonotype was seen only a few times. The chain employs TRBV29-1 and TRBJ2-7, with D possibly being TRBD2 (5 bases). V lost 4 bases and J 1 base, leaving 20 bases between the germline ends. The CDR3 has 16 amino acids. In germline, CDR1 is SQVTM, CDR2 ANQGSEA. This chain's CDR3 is CSVGRPDGGRSYEQYF. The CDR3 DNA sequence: TGCAGCGTTGGCAGACCCGACGGAGGTCGTTCCTACGAGCAGTACTTC.

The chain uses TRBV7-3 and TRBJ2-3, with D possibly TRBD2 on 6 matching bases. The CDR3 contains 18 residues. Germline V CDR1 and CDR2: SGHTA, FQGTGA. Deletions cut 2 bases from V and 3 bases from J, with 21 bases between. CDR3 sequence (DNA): TGTGCCAGCAGCTTAGTATACCCCACTTCCCGGGGGACAGATACGCAGTATTTT. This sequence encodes CASSLVYPTSRGTDTQYF.

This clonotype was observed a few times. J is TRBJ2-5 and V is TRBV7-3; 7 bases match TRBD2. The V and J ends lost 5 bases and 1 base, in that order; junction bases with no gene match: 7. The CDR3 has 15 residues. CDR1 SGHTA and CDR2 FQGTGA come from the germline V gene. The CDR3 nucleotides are TGTGCCAGCAGCCTGCAAGGCGGGAGCCAAGAGACCCAGTACTTC. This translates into CASSLQGGSQETQYF.

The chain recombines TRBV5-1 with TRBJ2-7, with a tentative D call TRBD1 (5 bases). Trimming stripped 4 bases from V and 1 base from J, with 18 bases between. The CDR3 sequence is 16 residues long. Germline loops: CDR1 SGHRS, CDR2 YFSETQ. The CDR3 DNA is TGCGCCAGCAGCCGGATACCGGACATCGCGTCCTACGAGCAGTACTTC. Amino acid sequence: CASSRIPDIASYEQYF.

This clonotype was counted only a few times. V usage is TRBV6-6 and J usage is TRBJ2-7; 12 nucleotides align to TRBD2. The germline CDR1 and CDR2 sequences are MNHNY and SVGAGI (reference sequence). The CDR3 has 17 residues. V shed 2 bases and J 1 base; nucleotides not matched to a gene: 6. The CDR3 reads CASSYLQGLAGSYEQYF. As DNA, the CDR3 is TGTGCCAGCAGTTACCTACAGGGACTAGCGGGTTCCTACGAGCAGTACTTC.

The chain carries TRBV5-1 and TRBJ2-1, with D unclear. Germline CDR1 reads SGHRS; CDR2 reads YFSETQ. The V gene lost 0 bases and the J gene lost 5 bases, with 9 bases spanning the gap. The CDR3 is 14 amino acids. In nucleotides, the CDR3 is TGCGCCAGCAGCTTGGAACCAGACGACAATGAGCAGTTCTTC. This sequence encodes CASSLEPDDNEQFF.

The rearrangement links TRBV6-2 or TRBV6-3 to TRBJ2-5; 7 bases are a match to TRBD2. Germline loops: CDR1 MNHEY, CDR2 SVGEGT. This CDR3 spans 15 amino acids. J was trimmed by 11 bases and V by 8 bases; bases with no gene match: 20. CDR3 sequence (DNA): TGTGCCAGCCCCCCGAGCGGGACCGGCGTTCAGGAGCAGTACTTC. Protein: CASPPSGTGVQEQYF.

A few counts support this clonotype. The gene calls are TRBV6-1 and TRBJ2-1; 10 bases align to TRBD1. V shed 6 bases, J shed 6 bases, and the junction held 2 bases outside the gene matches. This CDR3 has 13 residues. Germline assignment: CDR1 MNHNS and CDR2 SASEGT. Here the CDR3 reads CASSGTGVNEQFF. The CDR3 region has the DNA TGTGCCAGCAGCGGGACAGGGGTCAATGAGCAGTTCTTC.

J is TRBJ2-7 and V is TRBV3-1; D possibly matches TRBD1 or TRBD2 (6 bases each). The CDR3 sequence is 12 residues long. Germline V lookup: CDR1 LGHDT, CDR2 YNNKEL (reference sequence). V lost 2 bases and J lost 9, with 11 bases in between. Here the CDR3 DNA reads TGTGCCAGCAGCCAATACGGGGGCGCGCAGTACTTC. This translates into CASSQYGGAQYF.

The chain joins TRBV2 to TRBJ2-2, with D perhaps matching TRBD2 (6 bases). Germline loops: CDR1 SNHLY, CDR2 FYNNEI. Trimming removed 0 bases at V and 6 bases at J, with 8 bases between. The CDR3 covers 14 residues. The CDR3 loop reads CASSEARGSGELFF. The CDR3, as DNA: TGTGCCAGCAGTGAAGCGCGGGGATCCGGGGAGCTGTTTTTT.

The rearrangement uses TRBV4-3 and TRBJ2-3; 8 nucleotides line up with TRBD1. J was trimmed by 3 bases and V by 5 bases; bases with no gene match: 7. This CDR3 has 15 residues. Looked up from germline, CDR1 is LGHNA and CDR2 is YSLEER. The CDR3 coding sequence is TGCGCCAGCAGCTACAGGGGGATCGAAACAGATACGCAGTATTTT. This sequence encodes CASSYRGIETDTQYF.

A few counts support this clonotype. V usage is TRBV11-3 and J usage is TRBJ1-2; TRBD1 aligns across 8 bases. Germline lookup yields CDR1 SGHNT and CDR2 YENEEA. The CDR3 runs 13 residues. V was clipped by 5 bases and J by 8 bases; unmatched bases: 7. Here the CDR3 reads CASSANTGGGYTF. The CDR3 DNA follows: TGTGCCAGCAGCGCAAATACAGGGGGAGGCTACACCTTC.

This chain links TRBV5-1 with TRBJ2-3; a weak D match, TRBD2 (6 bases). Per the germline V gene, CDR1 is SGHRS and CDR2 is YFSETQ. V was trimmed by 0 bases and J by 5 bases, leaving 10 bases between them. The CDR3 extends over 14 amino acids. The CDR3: CASSLDSGGDTQYF. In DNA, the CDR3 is TGCGCCAGCAGCTTGGACTCCGGGGGAGATACGCAGTATTTT.

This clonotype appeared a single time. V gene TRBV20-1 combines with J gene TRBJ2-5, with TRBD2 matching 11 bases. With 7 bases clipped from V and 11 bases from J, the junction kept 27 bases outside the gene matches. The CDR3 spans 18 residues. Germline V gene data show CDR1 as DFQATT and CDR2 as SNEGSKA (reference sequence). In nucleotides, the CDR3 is TGCAGTGTTCGTAGGGTACCCGGGACTAGCGGCCCTAACAATGAGCAGTACTTC. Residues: CSVRRVPGTSGPNNEQYF.

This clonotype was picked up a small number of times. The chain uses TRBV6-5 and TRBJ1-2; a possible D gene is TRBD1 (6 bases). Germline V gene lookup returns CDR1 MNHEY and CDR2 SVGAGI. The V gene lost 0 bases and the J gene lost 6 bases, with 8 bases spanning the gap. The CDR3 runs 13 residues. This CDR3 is CASSYSAGDGYTF. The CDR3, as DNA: TGTGCCAGCAGTTACTCGGCAGGGGATGGCTACACCTTC.

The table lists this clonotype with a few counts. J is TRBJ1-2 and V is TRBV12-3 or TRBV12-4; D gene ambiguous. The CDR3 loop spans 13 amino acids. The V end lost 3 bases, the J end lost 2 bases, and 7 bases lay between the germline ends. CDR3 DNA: TGTGCCAGCAGTTTGCACGACAACTATGGCTACACCTTC. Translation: CASSLHDNYGYTF.

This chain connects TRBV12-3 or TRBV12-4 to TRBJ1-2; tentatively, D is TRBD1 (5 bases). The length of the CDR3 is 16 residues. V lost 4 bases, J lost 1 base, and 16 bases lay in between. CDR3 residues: CASSSGIREDNYGYTF. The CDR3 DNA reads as TGTGCCAGCAGTTCGGGGATCAGGGAGGATAACTATGGCTACACCTTC.

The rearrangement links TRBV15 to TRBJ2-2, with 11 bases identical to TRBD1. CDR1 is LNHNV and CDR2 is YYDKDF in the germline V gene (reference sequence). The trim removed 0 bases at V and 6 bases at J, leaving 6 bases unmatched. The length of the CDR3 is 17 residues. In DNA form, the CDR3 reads TGTGCCACCAGCAGAGATCGGAGGACAGGGGGCCCCGGGGAGCTGTTTTTT. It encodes CATSRDRRTGGPGELFF.

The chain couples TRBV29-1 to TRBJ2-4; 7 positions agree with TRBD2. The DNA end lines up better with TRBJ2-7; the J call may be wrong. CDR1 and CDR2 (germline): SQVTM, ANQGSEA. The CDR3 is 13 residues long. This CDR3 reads CSVVQSGDYEQYF. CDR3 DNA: TGCAGCGTTGTCCAGAGCGGGGACTACGAGCAGTACTTC.

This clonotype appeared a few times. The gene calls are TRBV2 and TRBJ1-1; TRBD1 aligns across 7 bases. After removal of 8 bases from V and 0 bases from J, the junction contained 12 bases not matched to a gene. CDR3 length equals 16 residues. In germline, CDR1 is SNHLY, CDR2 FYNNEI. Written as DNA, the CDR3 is TGTGCCAGCCGCTTCTCCGCGACAGGGATGAACACTGAAGCTTTCTTT. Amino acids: CASRFSATGMNTEAFF.

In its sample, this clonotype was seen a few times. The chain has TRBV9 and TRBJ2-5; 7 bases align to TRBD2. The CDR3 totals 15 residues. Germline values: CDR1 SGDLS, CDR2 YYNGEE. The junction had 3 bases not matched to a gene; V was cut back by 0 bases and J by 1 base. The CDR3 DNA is TGTGCCAGCAGCGTAGGGGGGGGGGTCCAAGAGACCCAGTACTTC. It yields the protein CASSVGGGVQETQYF.

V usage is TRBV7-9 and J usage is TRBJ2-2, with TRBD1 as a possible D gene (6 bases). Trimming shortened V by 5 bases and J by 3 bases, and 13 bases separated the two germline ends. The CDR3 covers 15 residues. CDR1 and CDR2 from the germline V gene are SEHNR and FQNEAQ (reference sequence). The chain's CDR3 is CASSIVAGDTGELFF. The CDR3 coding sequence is TGTGCCAGCAGCATAGTCGCAGGGGACACCGGGGAGCTGTTTTTT. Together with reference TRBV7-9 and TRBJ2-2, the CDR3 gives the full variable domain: DTGVSQNPRHKITKRGQNVTFRCDPISEHNRLYWYRQTLGQGPEFLTYFQNEAQLEKSRLLSDRFSAERPKGSFSTLEIQRTEQGDSAMYLCASSIVAGDTGELFFGEGSRLTVL.

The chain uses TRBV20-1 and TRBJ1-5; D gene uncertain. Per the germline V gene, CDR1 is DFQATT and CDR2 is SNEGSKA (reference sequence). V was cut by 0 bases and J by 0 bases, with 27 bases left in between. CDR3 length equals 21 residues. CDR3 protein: CSARESRGSVWSRNSNQPQHF. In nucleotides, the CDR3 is TGCAGTGCTAGAGAATCCAGAGGGAGCGTGTGGAGTCGAAATAGCAATCAGCCCCAGCATTTT.

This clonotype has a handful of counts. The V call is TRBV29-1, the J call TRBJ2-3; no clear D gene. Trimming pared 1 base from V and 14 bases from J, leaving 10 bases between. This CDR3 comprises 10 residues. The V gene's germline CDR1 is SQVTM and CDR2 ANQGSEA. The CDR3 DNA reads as TGCAGCGTTGAAGGCCCCTCCAGGTATTTT. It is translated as CSVEGPSRYF.

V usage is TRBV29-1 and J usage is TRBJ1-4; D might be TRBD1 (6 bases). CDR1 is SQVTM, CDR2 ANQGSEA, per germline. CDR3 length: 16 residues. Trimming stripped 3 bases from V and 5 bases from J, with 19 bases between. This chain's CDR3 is CSVEDGQSLTNEKLFF. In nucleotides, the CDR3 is TGCAGCGTTGAGGATGGACAGAGTCTAACGAATGAAAAACTGTTTTTT.

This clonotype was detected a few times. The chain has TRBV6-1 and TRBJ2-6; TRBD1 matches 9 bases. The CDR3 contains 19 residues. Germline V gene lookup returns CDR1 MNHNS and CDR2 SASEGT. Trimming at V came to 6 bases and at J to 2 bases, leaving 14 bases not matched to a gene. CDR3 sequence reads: CASSQGTGMAMAGANVLTF. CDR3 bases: TGTGCCAGCAGCCAGGGGACAGGGATGGCTATGGCTGGGGCCAACGTCCTGACTTTC.

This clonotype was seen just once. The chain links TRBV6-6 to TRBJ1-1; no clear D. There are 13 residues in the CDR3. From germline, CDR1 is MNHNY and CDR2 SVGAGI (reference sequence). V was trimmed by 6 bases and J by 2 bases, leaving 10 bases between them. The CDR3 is CASRAAVNTEAFF. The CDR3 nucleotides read TGTGCCAGCAGGGCGGCCGTTAACACTGAAGCTTTCTTT.

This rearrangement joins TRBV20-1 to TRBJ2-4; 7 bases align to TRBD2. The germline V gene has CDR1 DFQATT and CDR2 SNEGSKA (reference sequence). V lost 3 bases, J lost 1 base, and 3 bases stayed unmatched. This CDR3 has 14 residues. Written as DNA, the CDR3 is TGCAGTGCTAGCGGGAGGACGGCCAAAAACATTCAGTACTTC. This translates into CSASGRTAKNIQYF.

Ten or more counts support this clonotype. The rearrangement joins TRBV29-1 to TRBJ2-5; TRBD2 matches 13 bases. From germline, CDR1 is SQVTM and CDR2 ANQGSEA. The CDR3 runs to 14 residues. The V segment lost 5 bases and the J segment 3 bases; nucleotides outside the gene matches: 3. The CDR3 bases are TGCAGCGTTTCTGGACTAGCGGGAGAAGAGACCCAGTACTTC. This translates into CSVSGLAGEETQYF.